One and the same sample provided the 20 T cell receptor beta chains below, sequenced in a study of beta chain features in type 1 diabetes. Expressed TCRB transcripts were sequenced because the entire RNA isolate underwent reverse transcription. Clones were read by immunoSEQ multiplex PCR, and TCRdb kept only the in-frame ones, dropping some. The sample includes more than 85,000 clones, 30% to 50% of them seen just once. The material sequenced was stem cell memory CD4+ T cells from blood. All receptors derive from a young woman in good health.

This chain links TRBV10-3 with TRBJ2-7, with D maybe TRBD2 (5 bases). Germline lookup yields CDR1 ENHRY and CDR2 SYGVKD. The V end was cut by 3 bases, the J end by 4 bases, with 7 bases between. The CDR3 covers 12 residues. CDR3 in amino acids: CAISDTSYEQYF. CDR3 DNA: TGTGCCATCAGTGATACTAGTTACGAGCAGTACTTC.

The table lists this clone with a few counts. The chain links TRBV7-9 to TRBJ2-7; TRBD2 is a possible D gene (5 bases). Trimming removed 1 base at V and 3 bases at J, with 16 bases between. The CDR3 has 16 amino acids. Germline V lookup: CDR1 SEHNR, CDR2 FQNEAQ (reference sequence). The CDR3 coding sequence is TGTGCCAGCAGCTTAGGGGAGTCAGTAAAGTACTACGAGCAGTACTTC. Its protein product is CASSLGESVKYYEQYF.

The rearrangement uses TRBV19 and TRBJ2-7; tentatively, D is TRBD2 (5 bases). This CDR3 is built from 13 residues. With 4 bases removed from V and 0 bases from J, the gap between germline ends came to 7 bases. Germline V gives CDR1 LNHDA, CDR2 SQIVND (reference sequence). The CDR3 here is CASSRGSSYEQYF. DNA of the CDR3: TGTGCCAGTAGTAGAGGGAGCTCCTACGAGCAGTACTTC.

The rearrangement links TRBV7-2 to TRBJ2-7; TRBD1 matches 11 bases. V was clipped by 5 bases and J by 5 bases; unmatched bases: 11. Germline V gene lookup returns CDR1 SGHTA and CDR2 FQGNSA. CDR3 length: 16 residues. The chain's CDR3 is CASSPRWTGGFDEQYF. The CDR3 DNA follows: TGTGCCAGCAGCCCCCGTTGGACAGGGGGCTTCGACGAGCAGTACTTC.

This clone was counted a single time. V usage is TRBV5-1 and J usage is TRBJ1-1; D is ambiguous. Trimming shortened V by 0 bases and J by 4 bases, and 16 bases separated the two germline ends. The CDR3 totals 16 residues. CDR1 is SGHRS and CDR2 is YFSETQ in the germline V gene. The CDR3 DNA reads TGCGCCAGCAGCTTGGACGCGGGGTTACCTGGCACTGAAGCTTTCTTT. Residues: CASSLDAGLPGTEAFF. Full variable domain (missing parts from reference TRBV5-1 and TRBJ1-1): KAGVTQTPRYLIKTRGQQVTLSCSPISGHRSVSWYQQTPGQGLQFLFEYFSETQRNKGNFPGRFSGRQFSNSRSEMNVSTLELGDSALYLCASSLDAGLPGTEAFFGQGTRLTVV.

V gene TRBV5-5 combines with J gene TRBJ2-2; 8 positions agree with TRBD2. Per the germline V gene, CDR1 is SGHKS and CDR2 is YYEKEE (reference sequence). After removal of 3 bases from V and 3 bases from J, the junction contained 13 bases not matched to a gene. This CDR3 is built from 18 residues. The CDR3 protein is CASSSPGIAGFDTGELFF. In DNA form, the CDR3 reads TGTGCCAGCAGCTCCCCCGGGATAGCGGGATTCGACACCGGGGAGCTGTTTTTT.

V gene TRBV11-2 combines with J gene TRBJ2-7; possibly TRBD2 for D (5 bases). The germline V and J ends were trimmed by 1 base and 2 bases, with 24 bases remaining between them. Germline lookup yields CDR1 SGHAT and CDR2 FQNNGV. This CDR3 contains 19 residues. CDR3 DNA: TGTGCCAGCAGCTTAGCCTCTCCAGGATGGGCGGGCCTTACCTACGAGCAGTACTTC. Protein: CASSLASPGWAGLTYEQYF.

A single count supports this clone. The rearrangement joins TRBV2 to TRBJ2-7, with 11 bases matching TRBD2. The J segment lost 6 bases and the V segment lost 5 bases, leaving 6 bases of the junction unmatched. The CDR3 sequence is 14 residues long. From germline, CDR1 is SNHLY and CDR2 FYNNEI. The CDR3: CASSLETSGTEQYF. As DNA, the CDR3 is TGTGCCAGCAGTTTGGAGACTAGCGGGACCGAGCAGTACTTC.

The rearrangement links TRBV2 to TRBJ2-7; D unresolved. Germline values: CDR1 SNHLY, CDR2 FYNNEI. The CDR3 is 13 amino acids. Trimming removed 1 base at V and 2 bases at J, with 6 bases between. The CDR3 sequence is CASSEGYPYEQYF. In DNA, the CDR3 is TGTGCCAGCAGTGAAGGCTACCCCTACGAGCAGTACTTC.

This clone turned up a few times. This sequence joins TRBV11-2 and TRBJ2-7, with D possibly being TRBD2 (6 bases). This CDR3 has 13 amino acids. Between the trimmed V and J ends, which lost 3 bases and 2 bases, there was a span of 8 bases. Germline CDR1 SGHAT, CDR2 FQNNGV. The CDR3 spells CASSFSGAYEQYF. The DNA for the CDR3 is TGTGCCAGCAGCTTTTCGGGGGCCTACGAGCAGTACTTC.

The rearrangement uses TRBV7-2 and TRBJ2-5; D not resolved. CDR3 size: 13 residues. Trimming took off 1 base at V and 3 bases at J, with 6 bases between the two ends. Germline assignment: CDR1 SGHTA and CDR2 FQGNSA. The CDR3 nucleotides read TGTGCCAGCAGCTTAGGGCGGAAAGAGACCCAGTACTTC. Amino acid sequence: CASSLGRKETQYF.

This clone has only a few counts. This rearrangement joins TRBV27 to TRBJ2-1; the D gene is possibly TRBD1 (6 bases). The germline V gene has CDR1 MNHEY and CDR2 SMNVEV (reference sequence). This CDR3 region has 15 residues. The ends were cut back, 5 bases at V and 1 base at J, with 12 bases in the middle. The CDR3 is CASSQGFGSYNEQFF. The CDR3 region has the DNA TGTGCCAGCAGTCAGGGGTTTGGGTCCTACAATGAGCAGTTCTTC.

V is TRBV5-1 and J is TRBJ2-6; weak D call: TRBD2 (6 bases). The CDR3 has 15 amino acids. Trimming cost V 1 base and J 3 bases, with 8 bases left between them. Germline CDR1 and CDR2: SGHRS and YFSETQ. The DNA of the CDR3 is TGCGCCAGCAGCTTGACGACTAGTGGGGCCAACGTCCTGACTTTC. It yields the protein CASSLTTSGANVLTF.

This clone occurred a few times. V usage is TRBV10-3 and J usage is TRBJ2-7; 9 bases line up with TRBD1. This CDR3 region has 16 residues. CDR1 ENHRY and CDR2 SYGVKD come from the germline V gene. V lost 6 bases and J lost 0; bases outside the gene matches: 9. The CDR3 coding sequence is TGTGCCATCAGGCCGGGACAGGGACGGGGCTCCTACGAGCAGTACTTC. Protein: CAIRPGQGRGSYEQYF.

This clone was counted only a few times. J is TRBJ2-5 and V is TRBV9, with D possibly being TRBD2 (5 bases). The CDR3 spans 15 residues. Trimming removed 0 bases at V and 5 bases at J, with 14 bases between. Germline values: CDR1 SGDLS, CDR2 YYNGEE. CDR3 in DNA: TGTGCCAGCAGCGTAGAATGGGGAGCGTATGAGACCCAGTACTTC. Encoded protein: CASSVEWGAYETQYF.

This clone was counted between two and nine times. The chain combines TRBV5-1 with TRBJ2-4; 11 bases are a match to TRBD1. This CDR3 spans 14 amino acids. The germline V gene has CDR1 SGHRS and CDR2 YFSETQ. J gave up 9 bases and V 4 bases, and 6 bases lay outside the gene matches. CDR3 DNA: TGCGCCAGCAGCGGGGGACAGGGGGATTTCATTCAGTACTTC. Its translation: CASSGGQGDFIQYF.

The chain uses TRBV7-9 and TRBJ2-2, with a possible D match to TRBD1 (6 bases). CDR3 size: 13 residues. Trimming cost V 5 bases and J 6 bases, with 10 bases left between them. In germline, CDR1 is SEHNR, CDR2 FQNEAQ (reference sequence). CDR3 DNA sequence: TGTGCCAGCAGCGCCCGGACAGCCGGGGAGCTGTTTTTT. It specifies CASSARTAGELFF.

The chain is built from TRBV2 and TRBJ1-5; 9 bases are shared with TRBD1. V lost 1 base, J lost 0 bases, and 13 bases stayed unmatched. The CDR3 has 20 amino acids. Germline loops: CDR1 SNHLY, CDR2 FYNNEI. The CDR3: CASSEGVQGAPLYSNQPQHF. The DNA of the CDR3 is TGTGCCAGCAGTGAAGGGGTACAGGGGGCGCCCCTTTATAGCAATCAGCCCCAGCATTTT.

This chain uses TRBV11-2 with TRBJ2-1; D might be TRBD1 (6 bases). The CDR3 consists of 12 residues. V lost 0 bases to trimming and J lost 9 bases, with 6 bases between them. Per the germline V gene, CDR1 is SGHAT and CDR2 is FQNNGV. DNA for the CDR3: TGTGCCAGCAGCTTAGACAGGGGTGAGCAGTTCTTC. It encodes CASSLDRGEQFF.

This clone has a handful of counts. This rearrangement joins TRBV18 to TRBJ1-2; tentatively, D is TRBD1 (6 bases). Germline V lookup: CDR1 KGHSH, CDR2 LQKENI. V gave up 3 bases and J gave up 8 bases, with 19 bases separating them. The CDR3 loop spans 15 amino acids. The CDR3, as DNA: TGTGCCAGCTCACCTACTAACAGGGTTTTACGCGGCTACACCTTC. Encoded protein: CASSPTNRVLRGYTF.